This is a list of T cell receptor beta chains from one sample in a study of shared clonotypes between healthy human individuals. Some clones are missing from TCRdb's copy, which holds only in-frame ones; the method was immunoSEQ multiplex PCR. The table records roughly 760,000 clones, about 74% of them present only once. Specimen: memory CD4+ T cells sorted from blood. The origin of the receptors is a woman between 25 and 40 years old in good health. The CDR3 runs from the conserved cysteine through the conserved F or W. The order of the fields is J gene, D gene, V gene, CDR3 length, clone size, CDR3 DNA, CDR3 protein. The D gene is left open where the match is weak. Size is omitted from some rows. Given values are once, few, many or a class for expanded clones.

J gene: TRBJ2-3; D gene: -; V gene: TRBV2; CDR3 length: 15; clone size: -; CDR3 DNA: TGTGCCAGCAGCCGGAAGTTAGCCCTCACAGATACGCAGTATTTT; CDR3 protein: CASSRKLALTDTQYF
J gene: TRBJ1-2; D gene: TRBD1; V gene: TRBV30; CDR3 length: 14; clone size: once; CDR3 DNA: TGTGCCTGGAGGGACAGGGGGCCCTACTATGGCTACACCTTC; CDR3 protein: CAWRDRGPYYGYTF
J gene: TRBJ2-7; D gene: -; V gene: TRBV11-2; CDR3 length: 14; clone size: once; CDR3 DNA: TGTGCCAGCAGCCCCCCAGAGAATTGGTACGAGCAGTACTTC; CDR3 protein: CASSPPENWYEQYF
J gene: TRBJ2-7; D gene: -; V gene: TRBV28; CDR3 length: 17; clone size: -; CDR3 DNA: TGTGCCAGCAGTGCCCCGCCCGGGCGAACGGGGACCTACGAGCAGTACTTC; CDR3 protein: CASSAPPGRTGTYEQYF
J gene: TRBJ1-2; D gene: -; V gene: TRBV6-1; CDR3 length: 12; clone size: -; CDR3 DNA: TGTGCCAGCAGTGAAGATATCGTTGGCTACACCTTC; CDR3 protein: CASSEDIVGYTF
J gene: TRBJ2-1; D gene: TRBD2; V gene: TRBV28; CDR3 length: 20; clone size: -; CDR3 DNA: TGTGCCAGCAGCCGCCGACCGGGACTAGCGGGAGTAGAGAAATACAATGAGCAGTTCTTC; CDR3 protein: CASSRRPGLAGVEKYNEQFF
J gene: TRBJ2-1; D gene: TRBD2; V gene: TRBV30; CDR3 length: 13; clone size: -; CDR3 DNA: TGTGCCTGGACTAGCGGAGGAAGGAATGAGCAGTTCTTC; CDR3 protein: CAWTSGGRNEQFF
J gene: TRBJ1-1; D gene: -; V gene: TRBV10-3; CDR3 length: 11; clone size: many; CDR3 DNA: TGTGCCATCGGGGCAAACACTGAAGCTTTCTTT; CDR3 protein: CAIGANTEAFF
J gene: TRBJ2-5; D gene: -; V gene: TRBV27; CDR3 length: 14; clone size: -; CDR3 DNA: TGTGCCAGCAGTAAGACAGAAACAGGGTTGGCCCAGTACTTC; CDR3 protein: CASSKTETGLAQYF
J gene: TRBJ1-4; D gene: -; V gene: TRBV28; CDR3 length: 14; clone size: -; CDR3 DNA: TGTGCCAGCTCTAGGGCCCCAACTAATGAAAAACTGTTTTTT; CDR3 protein: CASSRAPTNEKLFF
J gene: TRBJ2-7; D gene: TRBD2; V gene: TRBV25-1; CDR3 length: 13; clone size: few; CDR3 DNA: TGTGCCAGCAGCCCGGGACTATCTTACGAGCAGTACTTC; CDR3 protein: CASSPGLSYEQYF
J gene: TRBJ2-7; D gene: -; V gene: TRBV1; CDR3 length: 12; clone size: -; CDR3 DNA: TGCACCAGCAGCTTCCCAGGGGCCGAGCAGTACTTC; CDR3 protein: CTSSFPGAEQYF
J gene: TRBJ2-2; D gene: -; V gene: TRBV7-2; CDR3 length: 13; clone size: -; CDR3 DNA: TGTGCCAGCAGCCTGGTTCACACCGGGGAGCTGTTTTTT; CDR3 protein: CASSLVHTGELFF
J gene: TRBJ1-2; D gene: -; V gene: TRBV5-1; CDR3 length: 13; clone size: few; CDR3 DNA: TGCGCCAGCAGCTTGTCAGGGGACTATGGCTACACCTTC; CDR3 protein: CASSLSGDYGYTF
J gene: TRBJ1-2; D gene: -; V gene: TRBV11-2; CDR3 length: 15; clone size: -; CDR3 DNA: TGTGCCAGCAGCCAGACGCGGGCGACTAACTATGGCTACACCTTC; CDR3 protein: CASSQTRATNYGYTF
J gene: TRBJ2-3; D gene: -; V gene: TRBV5-6; CDR3 length: 14; clone size: -; CDR3 DNA: TGTGCCAGCAGCTTGGGGCGCAGCACAGATACGCAGTATTTT; CDR3 protein: CASSLGRSTDTQYF
J gene: TRBJ1-1; D gene: -; V gene: TRBV7-2; CDR3 length: 16; clone size: -; CDR3 DNA: TGTGCCAGCAGCTTAGGGTCAGGGTTAGAGGGCACTGAAGCTTTCTTT; CDR3 protein: CASSLGSGLEGTEAFF